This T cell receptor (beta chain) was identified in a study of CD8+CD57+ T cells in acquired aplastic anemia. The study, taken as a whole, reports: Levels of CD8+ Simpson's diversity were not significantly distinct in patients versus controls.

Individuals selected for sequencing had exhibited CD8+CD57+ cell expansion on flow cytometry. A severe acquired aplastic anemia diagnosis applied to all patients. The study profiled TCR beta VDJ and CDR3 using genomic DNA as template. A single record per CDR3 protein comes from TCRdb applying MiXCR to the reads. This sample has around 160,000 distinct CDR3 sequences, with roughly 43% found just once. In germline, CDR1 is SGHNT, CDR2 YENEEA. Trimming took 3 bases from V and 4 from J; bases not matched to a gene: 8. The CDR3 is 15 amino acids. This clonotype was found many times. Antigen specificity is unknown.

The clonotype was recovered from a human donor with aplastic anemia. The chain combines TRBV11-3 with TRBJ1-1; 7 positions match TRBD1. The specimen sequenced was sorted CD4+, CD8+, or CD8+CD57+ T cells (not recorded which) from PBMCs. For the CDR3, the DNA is TGTGCCAGCAGCTTTCCCAGGGGGAGCAGCACTGAAGCTTTCTTT. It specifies CASSFPRGSSTEAFF.